This paragraph covers one T cell receptor (beta chain) sequence. This table comes from immunoSEQ multiplex PCR, and its TCRdb copy is limited to in-frame clones, with some not included. The sample has 150,000 or so clones; 70% to 85% are singletons. This specimen comes from a study of cytotoxic CD8 clonotypes in ibrutinib-treated CLL. Study summary: Researchers reported about a dozen relapsed/refractory and about 15 treatment-naive patients, 17 to 18 of them IGHV unmutated.

Sequenced material: PBMCs, taken after 12 months of ibrutinib treatment. This receptor was taken from a human donor with chronic lymphocytic leukemia.

The CDR3 is CASSAGQGNYGYTF. CDR3 DNA: TGTGCCAGCAGCGCCGGACAGGGGAACTATGGCTACACCTTC. V and J are TRBV13 and TRBJ1-2; 9 positions match TRBD1. Germline CDR1 PRHDT, CDR2 FYEKMQ (reference sequence). With 5 bases clipped from V and 2 bases from J, the junction kept 3 bases outside the gene matches. This CDR3 is 14 amino acids long.